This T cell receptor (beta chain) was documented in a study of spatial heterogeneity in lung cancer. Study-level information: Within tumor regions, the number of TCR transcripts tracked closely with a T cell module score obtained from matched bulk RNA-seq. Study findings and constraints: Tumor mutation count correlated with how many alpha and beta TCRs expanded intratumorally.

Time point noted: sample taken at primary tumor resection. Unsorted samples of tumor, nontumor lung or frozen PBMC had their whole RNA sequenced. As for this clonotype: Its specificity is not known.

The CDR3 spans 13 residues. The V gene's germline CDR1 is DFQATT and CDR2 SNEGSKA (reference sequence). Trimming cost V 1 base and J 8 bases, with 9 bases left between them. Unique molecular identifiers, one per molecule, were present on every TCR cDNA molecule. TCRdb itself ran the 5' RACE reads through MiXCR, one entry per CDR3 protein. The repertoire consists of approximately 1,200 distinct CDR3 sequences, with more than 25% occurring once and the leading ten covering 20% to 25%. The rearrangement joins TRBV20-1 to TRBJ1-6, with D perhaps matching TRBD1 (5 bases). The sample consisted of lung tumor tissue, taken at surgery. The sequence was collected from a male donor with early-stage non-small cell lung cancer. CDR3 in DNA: TGCAGTGCTAGAGGGGGCGAGGATTCACCCCTCCACTTT. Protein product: CSARGGEDSPLHF.